This TCR beta chain was retrieved from a study of T cell responses to AZD1222 COVID-19 vaccine. The table came from immunoSEQ multiplex PCR; TCRdb's copy has only in-frame clones and leaves some out. This table has 100,000 to 150,000 clones, about nine tenths appearing once. Trimming took 5 bases from V and 7 from J, leaving 14 bases between them. Germline-derived CDR1 and CDR2 are LGHDT and YNNKEL (reference sequence). The CDR3 runs 13 residues. This clone showed up just a few times. Its matching antigen is unknown. Findings and caveats of the study: Among the donors, most were white British and more were female, and clonal diversity was possibly underestimated. With two AZD1222 doses given, Spike-specific TCR breadth and depth both rose. The study found vaccine-associated CD4 TCRs spanning spike, dominant at 160-218 and 743-854.

The starting material was peripheral blood, obtained on day 0 of AZD1222 vaccination. This TCR derives from an adult in good health. The chain recombines TRBV3-1 (or the pseudogene TRBV3-2) with TRBJ2-5; D is perhaps TRBD1 (7 bases). Written as DNA, the CDR3 is TGTGCCAGCAGCTCCCCAGGGGGAGGGACCCAGTACTTC. Translated, it gives CASSSPGGGTQYF.